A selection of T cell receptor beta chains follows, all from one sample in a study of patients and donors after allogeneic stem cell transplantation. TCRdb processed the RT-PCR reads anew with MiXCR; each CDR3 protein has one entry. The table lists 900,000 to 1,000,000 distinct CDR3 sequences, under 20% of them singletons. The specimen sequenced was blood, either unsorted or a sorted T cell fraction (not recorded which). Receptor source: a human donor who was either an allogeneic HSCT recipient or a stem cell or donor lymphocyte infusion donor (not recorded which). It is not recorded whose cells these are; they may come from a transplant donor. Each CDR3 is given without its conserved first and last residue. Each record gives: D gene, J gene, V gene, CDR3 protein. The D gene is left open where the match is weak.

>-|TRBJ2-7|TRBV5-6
ASSVLQGLDYEQY
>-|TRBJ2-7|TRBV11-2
ASSLDLGQLFYEQY
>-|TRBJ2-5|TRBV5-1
ASSEPRIETQY
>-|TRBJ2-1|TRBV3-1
ASSQGSSRTQEQF
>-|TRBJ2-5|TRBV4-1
ASSQAVSQETQY
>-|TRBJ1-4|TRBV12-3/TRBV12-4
ASGGSRDEKLF
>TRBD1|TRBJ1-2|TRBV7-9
ASSRGDRASGYT
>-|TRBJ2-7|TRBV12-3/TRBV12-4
ASSAQGGEQY
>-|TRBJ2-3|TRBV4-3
ASSQLGMDTQY
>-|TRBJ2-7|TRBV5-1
ASSPPPATGAYEQY
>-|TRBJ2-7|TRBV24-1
ATSDSFEQY
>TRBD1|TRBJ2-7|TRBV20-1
SVPLQGAYEQY
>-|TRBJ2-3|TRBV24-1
ATSDRFTDTQY
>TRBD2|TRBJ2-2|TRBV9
ASSVVAGGPTGELF
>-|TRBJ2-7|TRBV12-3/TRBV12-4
ASSLAVGSYEQY
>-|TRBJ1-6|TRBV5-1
ASSLEGVTYNSPLH
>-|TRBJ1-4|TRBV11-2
ASSFSSGRKLF
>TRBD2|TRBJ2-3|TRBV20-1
SARGGYTDTQY
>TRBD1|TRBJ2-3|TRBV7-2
ASSARDRGGDTQY
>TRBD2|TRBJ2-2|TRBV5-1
ASSLAGDTGELF
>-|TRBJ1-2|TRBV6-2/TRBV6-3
ASSYQGPYYGYT
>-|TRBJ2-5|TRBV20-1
SASVGQSQETQY
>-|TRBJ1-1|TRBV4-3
ASSQDRGWNTEAF
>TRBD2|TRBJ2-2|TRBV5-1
ASSHRVAGSTGELF
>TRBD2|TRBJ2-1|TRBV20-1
SGRLAGNNEQF
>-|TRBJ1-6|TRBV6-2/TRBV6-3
ASSYDQSFSYNSPLH
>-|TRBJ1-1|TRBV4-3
ASSRSTGGVPEAF
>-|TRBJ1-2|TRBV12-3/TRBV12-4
ASSLRTVYGYT
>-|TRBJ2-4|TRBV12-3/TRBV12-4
ASSLGGENIQY
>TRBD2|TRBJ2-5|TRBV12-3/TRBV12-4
ASRTGLAGSETQY
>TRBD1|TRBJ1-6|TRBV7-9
ASSHLKDRLNSPLH